This entry describes one T cell receptor beta chain. These data come from a study of blood T cell repertoires in COVID-19. About the research overall: The origin of the acute and convalescent COVID-19 samples was the United States, Italy and Spain. T cells, B-cell-depleted T cells, or PBMCs supplied cDNA or gDNA.

CDR3 length: 14 residues. V lost 0 bases and J 4 bases, leaving 10 bases between the germline ends. From germline, CDR1 is SGDLS and CDR2 YYNGEE. Authors' methods: Scientists estimated how many nucleated cells there were by amplifying reference gene primers. Sequenced by immunoSEQ multiplex PCR; TCRdb stores in-frame clones only, minus some. The V and J calls and clone size were taken over from that table, and D and trimming were inferred from the DNA. This table holds more than 400,000 clones, 70% to 90% found once. The V call is TRBV9, the J call TRBJ1-2; D is uncertain. The receptor was derived from a human donor in a cohort sampled during active COVID-19. Material: peripheral blood. As DNA, the CDR3 is TGTGCCAGCAGCGTAGAAGTGGGAGGCTATGGCTACACCTTC. Its translation is CASSVEVGGYGYTF.